This T cell receptor beta chain appears in the sequencing data of a study of T-cell reconstitution after alpha-beta-depleted transplantation in children. Findings of the study overall: Surviving recipient T cells and thymic progenitors underlay high day-60 TCRbeta diversity in some patients. T-cell counts and diversity at one year post-transplant came mainly from newly produced T cells. Expanded graft clones, several hundred of them, were reportedly the source of alpha-beta T cells about two months after transplant.

The CDR3 contains 13 residues. J lost 0 bases, V lost 9 bases, and 5 bases had no gene match. The germline V gene has CDR1 MDHEN and CDR2 SYDVKM. This clonotype has a count of ten or more. Its antigen is unknown. Preparation of the TCRbeta library involved a method that used unique molecular identifiers. TCRdb re-derived calls from the PCR reads in MiXCR, one entry per CDR3 protein. The repertoire has approximately 31,000 distinct CDR3 sequences, roughly 6.5% of them found once; the top ten carry around 27%. The rearrangement joins TRBV28 to TRBJ2-7; 7 positions match TRBD1. The receptor was derived from a child younger than two who had a stem cell transplant for acute myeloid leukemia, so the T cells may come from the graft donor. The sample in question was peripheral blood, obtained 60 days after TCRalphabeta/CD19-depleted stem cell transplant. The CDR3 reads CASQRDSSYEQYF. The CDR3, as DNA: TGTGCCAGTCAACGGGACAGCTCCTACGAGCAGTACTTC.